This is a list of T cell receptor beta chains from one sample in a study of radiation and T cells in renal cell carcinoma. TCRdb keeps only in-frame clones here, not all; method: immunoSEQ multiplex PCR. The sample comprises roughly 120,000 clones, roughly four fifths of which are singletons, and 1.5% to 2% rests with the top ten. Here the sequenced sample was blood, taken from a patient whose treatment included radiotherapy and nephrectomy. Receptors were obtained from a woman aged 55-69 years with renal cell carcinoma. The CDR3 runs from the conserved cysteine through the conserved F or W. The order of the fields is clone size, J gene, V gene, D gene, CDR3 DNA, CDR3 protein. D genes are given only for firm matches. Some rows have no size entry. The others give once, few or many, or a class for an expanded clone.

>NA|TRBJ1-2|TRBV6-1|NA
TGTGCCAGCAGTGAGGCGGGGGCTAACTATGGCTACACCTTC
CASSEAGANYGYTF
>NA|TRBJ1-1|TRBV12-5|TRBD1
TGTGCTAGTGGTTTGGGACAGGGGACTGAAGCTTTCTTT
CASGLGQGTEAFF
>NA|TRBJ2-5|TRBV6-6|TRBD2
TGTGCCAGCAAAAGTAGCGGGGATCCGTGGGAGACCCAGTACTTC
CASKSSGDPWETQYF
>NA|TRBJ1-2|TRBV6-6|NA
TGTGCCAGCACCACGGACATTATCTATGGCTACACCTTC
CASTTDIIYGYTF
>NA|TRBJ1-2|TRBV7-2|NA
TGTGCCAGCAGCTCTTCCAACAGGGTGAGAGGCTACACCTTC
CASSSSNRVRGYTF
>NA|TRBJ1-1|TRBV5-6|NA
TGTGCCAGCAGCTTGATTGGGGTTGAAGCTTTCTTT
CASSLIGVEAFF
>once|TRBJ1-2|TRBV27|TRBD1
TGTGCCAGCAGTTCACAGGGGGCGCTGTCTGGCTACACCTTC
CASSSQGALSGYTF
>NA|TRBJ2-5|TRBV9|NA
TGTGCCAGCAGCTCCGGGACAACCCAAGAGACCCAGTACTTC
CASSSGTTQETQYF
>NA|TRBJ2-5|TRBV11-2|NA
TGTGCCAGCAGCATTAGACAGGGACTAAGGCAAGAGACCCAGTACTTC
CASSIRQGLRQETQYF
>NA|TRBJ2-7|TRBV7-2|TRBD2
TGTGCCAGCAGCATCGGACTAGCGGGATTCTACGAGCAGTACTTC
CASSIGLAGFYEQYF
>NA|TRBJ2-5|TRBV5-6|NA
TGTGCCAGCAGCTTGGTGGCAGAAGAGACCCAGTACTTC
CASSLVAEETQYF
>NA|TRBJ2-1|TRBV9|NA
TGTGCCAGCAGCGATGCGGTGGGCAAGGGCTCCTACAATGAGCAGTTCTTC
CASSDAVGKGSYNEQFF
>NA|TRBJ2-7|TRBV2|NA
TGTGCCAGCAGTGACGGGACCTACGAGCAGTACTTC
CASSDGTYEQYF
>NA|TRBJ2-7|TRBV6-1|TRBD1
TGTGCCAGCAGTGAAGAAGGGACAGGAGTCTCCTACGAGCAGTACTTC
CASSEEGTGVSYEQYF
>NA|TRBJ1-6|TRBV10-3|NA
TGTGCCATCAGACCGACTGGAGATAATTCACCCCTCCACTTT
CAIRPTGDNSPLHF
>once|TRBJ1-4|TRBV6-5|NA
TGTGCCAGCAGTTACAGGGGGAATGAAAAACTGTTTTTT
CASSYRGNEKLFF
>few|TRBJ1-5|TRBV10-3|TRBD1
TGTGCCATCAGCCCGGGACAGGGGATGCCTCAGCCCCAGCATTTT
CAISPGQGMPQPQHF
>NA|TRBJ2-3|TRBV7-9|NA
TGTGCCAGCAGCTTAGGTAGAGAGGCGGACTTACGCACAGATACGCAGTATTTT
CASSLGREADLRTDTQYF
>NA|TRBJ2-5|TRBV10-3|TRBD1
TGTGCCACTACCCCCGGGACAGGGAAAGCGCGGGAAGAGACCCAGTACTTC
CATTPGTGKAREETQYF
>NA|TRBJ1-3|TRBV11-2|NA
TGTGCCAGCAGCCCCAGTCGGCCATTCTACCTACGCGATTTT
CASSPSRPFYLRDF